This T cell receptor (beta chain) stems from a study of breast tumors, draining lymph nodes, adjacent tissues. Findings and caveats of the study: Tumor repertoires ranked between lymph nodes and nontumor tissue in diversity, with V and J gene preferences. Compared with basal-like, luminal-like tumors shared significantly more repertoire with nontumor tissue. Most tumor T cells seemingly derive from lymph node, then expand in tumor. The lymph node origin of tumor T cells was framed as consistent with a hypothesis, not demonstrated.

Turning to this clonotype: Its antigen is unidentified. A read error may explain this, as a much larger clone is one base away.

One entry per CDR3 protein results from TCRdb running MiXCR on the multiplex PCR reads. Of 150,000 to 200,000 distinct CDR3 sequences in the sample, roughly 31% were seen once. CDR1 MDHEN and CDR2 SYDVKM come from the germline V gene. Trimming removed 5 bases at V and 6 bases at J, with 15 bases between. CDR3 length: 14 amino acids. Samples came from axillary lymph nodes draining the breast cancer. The sample taken for sequencing was axillary lymph node tissue. V and J are TRBV28 and TRBJ2-3; tentatively, D is TRBD2 (6 bases). This TCR was sampled from a female donor with breast cancer. Some clones in this sample may be carry-over from other donors' samples. The CDR3 protein is CASSPSRGEDTQYF. For the CDR3, the DNA is TGTGCCAGCAGTCCTTCTCGCGGGGAGGATACGCAGTATTTT.